Each of the 30 T cell receptor beta chains below was sequenced from the same sample in a study of Ad26.COV2.S vaccination and SARS-CoV-2 variants. Treatment defined: some 19 received Ad26.COV2.S at low or high dose, single or two shots; about 5 received placebo; per-sample allocation not given. Sampling happened 63 days after the first vaccine or placebo injection. The assay was immunoSEQ multiplex PCR, and TCRdb's table has in-frame clones only and misses some. The table has some 320,000 clones, 86% seen once; the top ten hold 1.5% to 2%. The sample here was peripheral blood, taken in a trial of Ad26.COV2.S vaccine versus placebo. All receptors derive from a person between 18 and 65 years old who received the Ad26.COV2.S COVID-19 vaccine or a placebo.

V gene TRBV10-3 combines with J gene TRBJ1-1; possibly TRBD1 for D (5 bases). In germline, CDR1 is ENHRY, CDR2 SYGVKD. Trimming removed 3 bases from V and 0 bases from J, with 8 bases in between. The CDR3 totals 14 residues. The CDR3 DNA reads as TGTGCCATCAGTGACCGACAGTTGAACACTGAAGCTTTCTTT. This gives the protein CAISDRQLNTEAFF.

This chain links TRBV5-4 with TRBJ1-1; no firm D call. CDR1 and CDR2 (germline): SGHNT, YYREEE (reference sequence). Trimming removed 0 bases at V and 2 bases at J, with 8 bases between. The CDR3 is 14 amino acids. Written as DNA, the CDR3 is TGTGCCAGCAGCTTGGATATAGGTAACACTGAAGCTTTCTTT. The encoded protein is CASSLDIGNTEAFF.

The rearrangement joins TRBV7-2 to TRBJ2-3; D gene unclear. V lost 1 base to trimming and J lost 3 bases, with 14 bases between them. From germline, CDR1 is SGHTA and CDR2 FQGNSA. This CDR3 spans 16 amino acids. This CDR3 is CASSLVAGVGTDTQYF. The CDR3 bases are TGTGCCAGCAGCTTAGTAGCTGGGGTGGGTACAGATACGCAGTATTTT.

V usage is TRBV18 and J usage is TRBJ1-4; TRBD1 matches at 11 bases. The CDR3 runs 15 residues. V was clipped by 8 bases and J by 8 bases; unmatched bases: 10. Germline CDR1 reads KGHSH; CDR2 reads LQKENI. The CDR3 here is CASVPSGQGVEKLFF. CDR3 nucleotide sequence: TGTGCCAGCGTTCCGTCGGGACAGGGGGTGGAAAAACTGTTTTTT.

CDR3 region: CASSSHALGTGELFF. DNA of the CDR3: TGTGCCAGCAGCTCACATGCGCTGGGGACCGGGGAGCTGTTTTTT. V gene TRBV11-2 combines with J gene TRBJ2-2; unclear D gene. The CDR3 loop spans 15 amino acids. The germline CDR1 and CDR2 sequences are SGHAT and FQNNGV. Trimming cost V 4 bases and J 5 bases, with 14 bases left between them.

This chain connects TRBV5-1 to TRBJ2-1; TRBD2 matches 15 bases. The CDR3 has 17 amino acids. V gave up 0 bases and J gave up 4 bases; unmatched junction bases: 2. Germline assignment: CDR1 SGHRS and CDR2 YFSETQ. The CDR3 region is CASSLDGLAGGYNEQFF. The CDR3 nucleotides read TGCGCCAGCAGCTTGGACGGACTAGCGGGGGGGTACAATGAGCAGTTCTTC.

The chain couples TRBV6-5 to TRBJ2-2; TRBD2 agrees at 9 bases. Trimming removed 7 bases from V and 4 bases from J; junction bases left unmatched: 4. This CDR3 spans 14 amino acids. CDR1 and CDR2 from the germline V gene are MNHEY and SVGAGI. This chain's CDR3 is CASTARGGTGELFF. The CDR3 bases are TGTGCCAGCACCGCGCGGGGGGGCACCGGGGAGCTGTTTTTT.

This clone was observed a handful of times. The V call is TRBV7-4, the J call TRBJ1-5; D possibly corresponds to TRBD1 (5 bases). Germline V gene lookup returns CDR1 SGHVT and CDR2 SQSDAQ. The V end was cut by 5 bases, the J end by 3 bases, with 14 bases between. The CDR3 extends over 15 amino acids. CDR3 protein: CASSPGAALNQPQHF. The CDR3, as DNA: TGTGCCAGCAGCCCCGGGGCCGCCCTCAATCAGCCCCAGCATTTT.

The V gene is TRBV9, the J gene TRBJ2-3; 10 nucleotides match TRBD1. The V and J ends lost 4 bases and 2 bases, in that order; junction bases with no gene match: 10. The CDR3 spans 17 residues. Germline-derived CDR1 and CDR2 are SGDLS and YYNGEE. CDR3 protein: CASSPGWDRGITDTQYF. The CDR3, as DNA: TGTGCCAGCAGCCCCGGCTGGGACAGGGGTATCACAGATACGCAGTATTTT.

The chain has TRBV19 and TRBJ2-7, with 8 bases fitting TRBD2. V lost 6 bases, J lost 5 bases, and 12 bases stayed unmatched. The CDR3 covers 15 residues. The germline gives CDR1 LNHDA, CDR2 SQIVND (reference sequence). The CDR3 is CASSPLAGARDEQYF. CDR3 DNA: TGTGCCAGTAGCCCCCTAGCGGGCGCCAGGGACGAGCAGTACTTC. The whole variable domain, remainder taken from reference TRBV19 and TRBJ2-7, is DGGITQSPKYLFRKEGQNVTLSCEQNLNHDAMYWYRQDPGQGLRLIYYSQIVNDFQKGDIAEGYSVSREKKESFPLTVTSAQKNPTAFYLCASSPLAGARDEQYFGPGTRLTVT.

V usage is TRBV7-8 and J usage is TRBJ1-2, with a possible D match to TRBD1 (5 bases). This CDR3 is 17 amino acids long. The V end lost 1 base, the J end lost 2 bases, and 17 bases lay between the germline ends. Germline CDR1 is SGHVS and CDR2 is FQNEAQ. The CDR3 DNA follows: TGTGCCAGCAGCTTAGATGTAGGCAGGGCTCCAAACTATGGCTACACCTTC. This encodes CASSLDVGRAPNYGYTF.

The chain joins TRBV4-1 to TRBJ2-5; 8 bases match TRBD1. Germline CDR1 is MGHRA and CDR2 is YSYEKL. The V and J ends lost 1 base and 2 bases, in that order; junction bases with no gene match: 0. This CDR3 is built from 14 residues. The CDR3 reads CASSQGDRQETQYF. CDR3 in DNA: TGCGCCAGCAGCCAAGGGGACAGGCAAGAGACCCAGTACTTC.

The J gene is TRBJ1-1, the V gene TRBV5-1, with no clear D. Trimming pared 1 base from V and 1 base from J, leaving 8 bases between. CDR3 length: 14 amino acids. The germline V gene has CDR1 SGHRS and CDR2 YFSETQ. CDR3 region: CASSLSAGNTEAFF. The CDR3 DNA reads as TGCGCCAGCAGCTTGTCGGCAGGGAACACTGAAGCTTTCTTT.

This rearrangement joins TRBV3-1 (or the pseudogene TRBV3-2) to TRBJ2-1, with 7 positions matching TRBD1. Trimming cost V 4 bases and J 8 bases; bases outside gene matches: 2. This CDR3 has 12 residues. The germline V gene has CDR1 LGHDT and CDR2 YNNKEL (reference sequence). The CDR3: CASSPGTDEQFF. The CDR3 DNA sequence: TGTGCCAGCAGCCCAGGGACAGATGAGCAGTTCTTC.

The CDR3 coding sequence is TGTGCCATTTCCGACAGGGGTAGGGTCAATGAGCAGTTCTTC. It encodes CAISDRGRVNEQFF. The V call is TRBV19, the J call TRBJ2-1, with 8 bases aligning to TRBD1. With 10 bases clipped from V and 6 bases from J, the junction kept 11 bases outside the gene matches. Germline V gives CDR1 LNHDA, CDR2 SQIVND (reference sequence). This CDR3 is 14 amino acids long. The variable domain in full, completed from reference TRBV19 and TRBJ2-1, reads DGGITQSPKYLFRKEGQNVTLSCEQNLNHDAMYWYRQDPGQGLRLIYYSQIVNDFQKGDIAEGYSVSREKKESFPLTVTSAQKNPTAFYLCAISDRGRVNEQFFGPGTRLTVL.

The V gene is TRBV30, the J gene TRBJ2-3; TRBD1 agrees at 9 bases. V dropped 6 bases and J dropped 4; count of bases not matched to a gene: 11. The CDR3 is 15 amino acids. The germline V gene has CDR1 GTSNPN and CDR2 SVGIG (reference sequence). The CDR3: CACTDGTGWADTQYF. DNA of the CDR3: TGTGCCTGCACTGACGGGACAGGGTGGGCAGATACGCAGTATTTT.

DNA of the CDR3: TGCGCCAGCAGCATAACAGGGGAGAGGACTGAAGCTTTCTTT. This codes for CASSITGERTEAFF. This sequence joins TRBV5-1 and TRBJ1-1; 7 bases fit TRBD1. Germline V gene data show CDR1 as SGHRS and CDR2 as YFSETQ. J was trimmed by 5 bases and V by 4 bases; bases with no gene match: 8. This CDR3 is built from 14 residues.

V gene TRBV30 combines with J gene TRBJ1-2; D is undetermined. In germline, CDR1 is GTSNPN, CDR2 SVGIG (reference sequence). The length of the CDR3 is 11 residues. V lost 4 bases and J lost 0, with 3 bases in between. CDR3 in amino acids: CAWTSNYGYTF. The CDR3 DNA is TGTGCCTGGACCTCTAACTATGGCTACACCTTC.

The chain links TRBV11-2 to TRBJ2-1, with 7 bases identical to TRBD1. With 1 base clipped from V and 7 bases from J, the junction kept 4 bases outside the gene matches. The CDR3 is 14 residues long. Germline V gene sequence: CDR1 SGHAT, CDR2 FQNNGV. This CDR3 reads CASSLGTGPNEQFF. CDR3 sequence (DNA): TGTGCCAGCAGCTTAGGGACAGGTCCAAATGAGCAGTTCTTC.

The chain combines TRBV20-1 with TRBJ2-5; D remains ambiguous. The V gene's germline CDR1 is DFQATT and CDR2 SNEGSKA (reference sequence). Trimming pared 3 bases from V and 1 base from J, leaving 3 bases between. The length of the CDR3 is 11 residues. In DNA, the CDR3 is TGCAGTGCTAGGCTCCAAGAGACCCAGTACTTC. It codes for CSARLQETQYF.

The chain employs TRBV6-2 or TRBV6-3 and TRBJ2-7, with 10 nucleotides matching TRBD2. Germline V lookup: CDR1 MNHEY, CDR2 SVGEGT. This CDR3 spans 18 amino acids. J was trimmed by 1 base and V by 2 bases; bases with no gene match: 11. The CDR3 nucleotides are TGTGCCAGCAGTTACGTGACTAAGCGGGGGGGCCGTTCCTACGAGCAGTACTTC. It specifies CASSYVTKRGGRSYEQYF.

The J gene is TRBJ2-1, the V gene TRBV21-1; TRBD1 was called by the table and not checked on the DNA. TRBV21-1 is an annotated pseudogene. This CDR3 region has 16 residues. The CDR3: CASSKRGSTGGHEQFF. Here the CDR3 DNA reads TGTGCCAGCAGCAAAAGGGGTTCCACAGGGGGCCATGAGCAGTTCTTC.

The chain uses TRBV5-4 and TRBJ2-7; tentative D call: TRBD2 (5 bases). Per the germline V gene, CDR1 is SGHNT and CDR2 is YYREEE (reference sequence). Trimming removed 7 bases at V and 2 bases at J, with 22 bases between. The CDR3 extends over 16 amino acids. The CDR3 protein is CASLEHLARLPYEQYF. The CDR3 DNA is TGTGCCAGCCTGGAACACCTGGCCCGACTACCCTACGAGCAGTACTTC. The variable domain in full, with the rest retrieved from reference TRBV5-4 and TRBJ2-7, is ETGVTQSPTHLIKTRGQQVTLRCSSQSGHNTVSWYQQALGQGPQFIFQYYREEENGRGNFPPRFSGLQFPNYSSELNVNALELDDSALYLCASLEHLARLPYEQYFGPGTRLTVT.

The chain links TRBV11-3 to TRBJ2-1; TRBD1 aligns across 7 bases. This CDR3 is 15 amino acids long. CDR1 SGHNT and CDR2 YENEEA come from the germline V gene. J lost 7 bases, V lost 5 bases, and 11 bases had no gene match. CDR3 DNA: TGTGCCAGCAGCCGCCCCGACAGGGAAGTGAATGAGCAGTTCTTC. This codes for CASSRPDREVNEQFF. Variable domain in full (rest from reference TRBV11-3 and TRBJ2-1): EAGVVQSPRYKIIEKKQPVAFWCNPISGHNTLYWYLQNLGQGPELLIRYENEEAVDDSQLPKDRFSAERLKGVDSTLKIQPAELGDSAVYLCASSRPDREVNEQFFGPGTRLTVL.

V gene TRBV6-2 or TRBV6-3 combines with J gene TRBJ2-1; D not resolved. V lost 4 bases and J lost 7, with 8 bases in between. Germline lookup yields CDR1 MNHEY and CDR2 SVGEGT. CDR3 length equals 12 residues. The CDR3 nucleotides read TGTGCCAGCAGTTGGCCCGTGAATGAGCAGTTCTTC. This translates into CASSWPVNEQFF.

V is TRBV7-8 and J is TRBJ2-1; perhaps D is TRBD1 or TRBD2 (5 bases each). V was pared by 1 base and J by 7 bases, with 8 bases between. Germline CDR1 is SGHVS and CDR2 is FQNEAQ. This CDR3 region has 13 residues. The DNA for the CDR3 is TGTGCCAGCAGCTTAGGAGGGGAGAATGAGCAGTTCTTC. Protein: CASSLGGENEQFF. The variable domain in full, with the rest retrieved from reference TRBV7-8 and TRBJ2-1, is GAGVSQSPRYKVAKRGQDVALRCDPISGHVSLFWYQQALGQGPEFLTYFQNEAQLDKSGLPSDRFFAERPEGSVSTLKIQRTQQEDSAVYLCASSLGGENEQFFGPGTRLTVL.

DNA of the CDR3: TGTGCCAGCAGCCAATTGGGAGGGGCGGACAAAAACATTCAGTACTTC. Amino acid sequence: CASSQLGGADKNIQYF. This chain uses TRBV16 with TRBJ2-4, with 7 positions matching TRBD2. Germline CDR1 KGHSY, CDR2 FQNENV. The CDR3 covers 16 residues. The ends lost 1 base at V and 3 bases at J; junction bases unmatched: 6.

The rearrangement joins TRBV5-1 to TRBJ1-5, with D hard to call. V gave up 0 bases and J gave up 3 bases, with 7 bases separating them. CDR1 is SGHRS and CDR2 is YFSETQ in the germline V gene. The CDR3 is 14 residues long. As DNA, the CDR3 is TGCGCCAGCAGCTTGGGCCAGTACAATCAGCCCCAGCATTTT. Encoded protein: CASSLGQYNQPQHF.

The gene calls are TRBV3-1 (or the pseudogene TRBV3-2) and TRBJ2-2; 10 bases align to TRBD2. The trim removed 0 bases at V and 3 bases at J, leaving 7 bases unmatched. Per germline, CDR1 LGHDT and CDR2 YNNKEL (reference sequence). This CDR3 region has 18 residues. This CDR3 reads CASSQEEASGGYTGELFF. CDR3 nucleotides: TGTGCCAGCAGCCAAGAAGAGGCTAGCGGGGGTTACACCGGGGAGCTGTTTTTT.

The chain links TRBV27 to TRBJ1-6, with a weak D call TRBD1 (6 bases). The CDR3 is made up of 12 amino acids. Trimming took 6 bases from V and 15 from J, leaving 15 bases between them. Per germline, CDR1 MNHEY and CDR2 SMNVEV (reference sequence). The CDR3 reads CASSLPGGLLHF. CDR3 in DNA: TGTGCCAGCAGCCTACCGGGGGGGCTCCTCCACTTT.